This TCR beta chain was sequenced during a study of control samples from healthy donors and cancer patients. Clones were sequenced by immunoSEQ multiplex PCR, and TCRdb holds only the in-frame ones, with some missing. The sample includes 85,000 to 100,000 clones, 82% of them seen just once. This receptor was identified in a man aged 60-69 years in good health. Sample: blood.

The CDR3 coding sequence is TGTGCCAGCAGTAACACCAGGTTAACTGAAGCTTTCTTT. Its protein is CASSNTRLTEAFF. The chain has TRBV12-3 or TRBV12-4 and TRBJ1-1, with D hard to call. The V end lost 5 bases, the J end lost 5 bases, and 12 bases lay between the germline ends. The CDR3 has 13 amino acids.